The 15 T cell receptor beta chains given below trace back to one sample, sequenced in a study of T cell responses to AZD1222 COVID-19 vaccine. Sequencing was performed with immunoSEQ multiplex PCR; in TCRdb, only in-frame clones are kept and a portion is missing. The sample records 100,000 to 150,000 clones, around 90% being singletons. The starting material was peripheral blood, obtained on day 0 of AZD1222 vaccination. The receptors were sampled from an adult in good health.

The chain couples TRBV7-3 to TRBJ2-2; 13 bases are shared with TRBD2. The CDR3 consists of 17 residues. The germline CDR1 and CDR2 sequences are SGHTA and FQGTGA. J gave up 4 bases and V 5 bases, and 7 bases lay outside the gene matches. The CDR3 region is CASSRTSGGSGTGELFF. The CDR3 bases are TGTGCCAGCAGCCGGACTAGCGGGGGTTCGGGCACCGGGGAGCTGTTTTTT.

This chain joins TRBV4-3 and TRBJ1-4; unclear D gene. CDR3 length: 15 residues. Trimming took off 3 bases at V and 5 bases at J, with 13 bases between the two ends. CDR1 LGHNA and CDR2 YSLEER come from the germline V gene. This CDR3 is CASSQDPQENEKLFF. CDR3 in DNA: TGCGCCAGCAGCCAGGACCCCCAAGAAAATGAAAAACTGTTTTTT.

This chain links TRBV3-1 (or the pseudogene TRBV3-2) with TRBJ1-2; D is possibly TRBD1 (6 bases). The CDR3 covers 13 residues. Trimming pared 1 base from V and 10 bases from J, leaving 13 bases between. Germline values: CDR1 LGHDT, CDR2 YNNKEL (reference sequence). The CDR3 spells CASSQGQGGAYTF. DNA of the CDR3: TGTGCCAGCAGCCAAGGGCAAGGGGGAGCCTACACCTTC.

The chain carries TRBV5-1 and TRBJ1-5, with D unresolved. CDR1 SGHRS and CDR2 YFSETQ come from the germline V gene. The CDR3 is 14 amino acids. The germline V and J ends were trimmed by 4 bases and 5 bases, with 13 bases remaining between them. The CDR3 nucleotides are TGCGCCAGCAGCGCTAGCACTTGGCATCAGCCCCAGCATTTT. Translating gives CASSASTWHQPQHF.

The chain carries TRBV13 and TRBJ1-1; the D gene is possibly TRBD1 (5 bases). V gave up 6 bases and J gave up 0 bases, with 11 bases separating them. The germline CDR1 and CDR2 sequences are PRHDT and FYEKMQ (reference sequence). The CDR3 loop spans 14 amino acids. CDR3 loop: CASSLTAMNTEAFF. The CDR3 DNA sequence: TGTGCCAGCAGTCTGACAGCAATGAACACTGAAGCTTTCTTT.

This clone was detected a few times. The chain employs TRBV4-2 and TRBJ2-7; 8 positions match TRBD2. Germline CDR1 LGHNA, CDR2 YNFKEQ. The CDR3 sequence is 16 residues long. V lost 0 bases and J lost 2; bases outside the gene matches: 6. The CDR3 protein is CASSQEGAGGAYEQYF. For the CDR3, the DNA is TGTGCCAGCAGCCAAGAGGGGGCGGGAGGTGCCTACGAGCAGTACTTC.

The chain links TRBV2 to TRBJ2-7; tentatively, D is TRBD1 (6 bases). The CDR3 has 15 amino acids. V was cut by 0 bases and J by 3 bases, with 12 bases left in between. Germline CDR1 SNHLY, CDR2 FYNNEI. CDR3 protein: CASSEAGARGYEQYF. In nucleotides, the CDR3 is TGTGCCAGCAGTGAAGCGGGGGCCAGGGGCTACGAGCAGTACTTC.

V is TRBV29-1 and J is TRBJ1-2, with D tentatively TRBD1 (5 bases). The CDR3 has 12 residues. Per germline, CDR1 SQVTM and CDR2 ANQGSEA. Trimming stripped 7 bases from V and 5 bases from J, with 14 bases between. The CDR3 sequence: CSARDKGYGYTF. The CDR3 DNA sequence: TGCAGCGCCCGCGACAAGGGGTATGGCTACACCTTC.

The V gene is TRBV11-3, the J gene TRBJ1-4; 11 bases line up with TRBD1. Germline V gives CDR1 SGHNT, CDR2 YENEEA. The CDR3 covers 14 residues. V lost 5 bases, J lost 8 bases, and 4 bases stayed unmatched. CDR3: CASSTDRGREKLFF. CDR3 nucleotide sequence: TGTGCCAGCAGCACGGACAGGGGGCGAGAAAAACTGTTTTTT.

This clone was detected only once. CDR3 amino acids: CATSSRLAGGPTDTQYF. The CDR3 bases are TGTGCCACCAGCTCCCGACTAGCGGGGGGGCCCACAGATACGCAGTATTTT. The chain links TRBV15 to TRBJ2-3; 14 bases are a match to TRBD2. CDR3 length: 17 amino acids. V shed 5 bases and J 2 bases; nucleotides not matched to a gene: 6. Germline CDR1 LNHNV, CDR2 YYDKDF (reference sequence).

This clone was seen a few times. The chain combines TRBV4-3 with TRBJ1-2; 7 positions match TRBD1. The CDR3 has 14 amino acids. Germline V lookup: CDR1 LGHNA, CDR2 YSLEER. The V gene end was trimmed by 4 bases and the J gene end by 4 bases; junction bases not matched to a gene: 6. This chain's CDR3 is CASSPNWDSYGYTF. Written as DNA, the CDR3 is TGCGCCAGCAGCCCCAACTGGGACAGCTATGGCTACACCTTC.

The chain joins TRBV9 to TRBJ2-7; D call uncertain. CDR3 length: 19 amino acids. Trimming left V 1 base short and J 0 bases short, with 23 bases between. Germline CDR1 is SGDLS and CDR2 is YYNGEE. CDR3 sequence (DNA): TGTGCCAGCAGCGTACCCAAATGTCCGCTAGGGCTTAGCTCCTACGAGCAGTACTTC. This encodes CASSVPKCPLGLSSYEQYF.

V gene TRBV9 combines with J gene TRBJ1-1; D not certain. There are 11 residues in the CDR3. Trimming removed 4 bases at V and 4 bases at J, with 5 bases between. Germline V gene data show CDR1 as SGDLS and CDR2 as YYNGEE. The CDR3 DNA reads as TGTGCCAGCAGCCCGGGCACTGAAGCTTTCTTT. Translating it yields CASSPGTEAFF.

The chain has TRBV27 and TRBJ1-5; 12 bases line up with TRBD1. V lost 6 bases and J lost 6; bases outside the gene matches: 6. From germline, CDR1 is MNHEY and CDR2 SMNVEV (reference sequence). This CDR3 has 15 residues. The CDR3 loop reads CASSTGTGGFQPQHF. The CDR3 DNA reads TGTGCCAGCAGCACCGGGACAGGGGGCTTTCAGCCCCAGCATTTT.

V gene TRBV27 combines with J gene TRBJ1-1; 11 bases align to TRBD1. CDR3 length equals 17 residues. CDR1 and CDR2 from the germline V gene are MNHEY and SMNVEV (reference sequence). V lost 10 bases, J lost 4 bases, and 17 bases stayed unmatched. CDR3 bases: TGTGCCAATCCAGATCCGGACAGGGGGCGCGGCGGCACTGAAGCTTTCTTT. As protein: CANPDPDRGRGGTEAFF.